In this sample, the clone carrying this TCR beta chain turned up many times. As yet, its antigen is unknown. MiXCR was run by TCRdb on the reads, yielding one entry per CDR3 protein. There are hundreds of thousands of distinct CDR3 sequences in the sample; roughly a tenth occur only once, and around 2.4% lies in the top ten. The germline V gene has CDR1 SGHNT and CDR2 YYREEE (reference sequence). The CDR3 is made up of 15 amino acids. Losses at the gene ends were 4 bases for V and 4 bases for J; bases not matched to a gene: 10. This sample was included in a study of T cell repertoires in cytomegalovirus infection. Regarding the study as a whole: The study identified carriers of CMV plus the relevant HLA from cumulative public TCR beta family frequency.

The clonotype was recovered from a human donor in good health (CMV status not recorded). Some clones in this sample may be carry-over from other donors' samples. The chain links TRBV5-4 to TRBJ1-2; 7 bases align to TRBD1. Input material: PBMCs. CDR3 in amino acids: CASSIGQEEFYGYTF. The CDR3 coding sequence is TGTGCCAGCAGCATCGGACAGGAAGAATTCTATGGCTACACCTTC.